This T cell receptor beta chain was recorded in a study of T cell responses to AZD1222 COVID-19 vaccine. The CDR3 runs 17 residues. Trimming took off 7 bases at V and 1 base at J, with 22 bases between the two ends. Per germline, CDR1 MNHEY and CDR2 SMNVEV (reference sequence). Data came from immunoSEQ multiplex PCR; TCRdb stores just in-frame clones and leaves some out. The table has around 80,000 clones, around nine tenths seen once; the top ten hold roughly a tenth. Specimen: peripheral blood, collected on day 0 of AZD1222 vaccination. The chain has TRBV27 and TRBJ1-1; D might be TRBD1 (6 bases). The clonotype was recovered from an adult in good health. The CDR3 reads CASTRGGGLRGNTEAFF. The CDR3 region has the DNA TGTGCCAGCACCCGGGGCGGGGGGCTCAGGGGGAACACTGAAGCTTTCTTT.